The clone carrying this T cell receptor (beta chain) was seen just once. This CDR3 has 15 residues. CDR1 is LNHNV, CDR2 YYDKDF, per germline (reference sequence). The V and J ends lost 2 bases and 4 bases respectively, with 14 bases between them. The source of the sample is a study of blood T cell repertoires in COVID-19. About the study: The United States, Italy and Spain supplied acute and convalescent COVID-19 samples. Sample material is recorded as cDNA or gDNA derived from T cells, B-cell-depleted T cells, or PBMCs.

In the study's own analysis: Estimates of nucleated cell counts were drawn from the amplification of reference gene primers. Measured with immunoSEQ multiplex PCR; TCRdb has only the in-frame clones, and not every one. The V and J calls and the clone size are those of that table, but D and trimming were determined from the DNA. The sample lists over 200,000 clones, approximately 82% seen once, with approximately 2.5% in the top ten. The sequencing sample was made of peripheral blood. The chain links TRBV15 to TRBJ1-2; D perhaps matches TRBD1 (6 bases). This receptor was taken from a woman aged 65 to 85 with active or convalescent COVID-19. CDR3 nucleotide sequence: TGTGCCACCAGCAGATCGCAGGGACACCGCTATGGCTACACCTTC. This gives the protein CATSRSQGHRYGYTF. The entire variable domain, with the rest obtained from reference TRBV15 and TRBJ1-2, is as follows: DAMVIQNPRYQVTQFGKPVTLSCSQTLNHNVMYWYQQKSSQAPKLLFHYYDKDFNNEADTPDNFQSRRPNTSFCFLDIRSPGLGDTAMYLCATSRSQGHRYGYTFGSGTRLTVV.